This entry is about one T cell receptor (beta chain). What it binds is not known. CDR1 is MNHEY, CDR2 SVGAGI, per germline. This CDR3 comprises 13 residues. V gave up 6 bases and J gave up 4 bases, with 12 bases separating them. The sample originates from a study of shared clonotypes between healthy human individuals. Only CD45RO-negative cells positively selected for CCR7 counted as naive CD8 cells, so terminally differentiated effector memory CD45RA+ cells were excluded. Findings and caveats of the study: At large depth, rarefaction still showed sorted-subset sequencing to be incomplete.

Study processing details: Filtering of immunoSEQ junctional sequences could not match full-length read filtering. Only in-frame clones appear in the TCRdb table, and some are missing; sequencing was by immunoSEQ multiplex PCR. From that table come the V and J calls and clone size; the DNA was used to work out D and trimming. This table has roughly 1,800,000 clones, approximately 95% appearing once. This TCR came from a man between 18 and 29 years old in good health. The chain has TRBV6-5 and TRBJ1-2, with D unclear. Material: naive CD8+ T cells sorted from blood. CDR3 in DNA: TGTGCCAGCAGCCAAGACAAAGCCTATGGCTACACCTTC. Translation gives CASSQDKAYGYTF.